The next 29 T cell receptor beta chains were all read from a single sample in a study of OX40 agonist ivuxolimab in advanced cancers. Repertoires were generated with immunoSEQ multiplex PCR, while TCRdb's copy carries only in-frame clones and drops some. The sample contains roughly 52,000 clones, 77% of which appear only once. The starting material was CD4+ or CD8+ T cells sorted from blood, obtained in a trial of the OX40 agonist ivuxolimab. Receptors originate from an adult with an advanced solid tumor such as melanoma, head and neck, liver or kidney cancer.

The chain is built from TRBV5-1 and TRBJ1-1, with 9 bases lining up with TRBD1. The CDR3 totals 15 residues. Germline CDR1 is SGHRS and CDR2 is YFSETQ. V dropped 2 bases and J dropped 5; count of bases not matched to a gene: 7. The DNA for the CDR3 is TGCGCCAGCAGCTTACCACAGGGGGCGGCGACTGAAGCTTTCTTT. This gives the protein CASSLPQGAATEAFF.

This clone was recorded a few times. V usage is TRBV29-1 and J usage is TRBJ1-4; a weak D match, TRBD1 (5 bases). Trimming took 7 bases from V and 4 from J, leaving 16 bases between them. The CDR3 has 14 residues. Germline values: CDR1 SQVTM, CDR2 ANQGSEA. The CDR3 nucleotides are TGCAGCGCGATGCAGGGTTTGGGTAATGAAAAACTGTTTTTT. Translating it yields CSAMQGLGNEKLFF.

The chain uses TRBV10-2 and TRBJ2-5; D is undetermined. The CDR3 spans 15 residues. Germline CDR1 reads WSHSY; CDR2 reads SAAADI. Trimming cost V 1 base and J 2 bases, with 11 bases left between them. The CDR3 bases are TGCGCCAGCAGTGAGTATGGGCCGGCACAAGAGACCCAGTACTTC. Translated, it gives CASSEYGPAQETQYF.

The chain recombines TRBV5-1 with TRBJ2-3, with 10 nucleotides matching TRBD2. CDR1 SGHRS and CDR2 YFSETQ come from the germline V gene. The V and J ends lost 4 bases and 5 bases, in that order; junction bases with no gene match: 4. The CDR3 has 14 residues. The CDR3: CASSPAGGEDTQYF. The CDR3 DNA is TGCGCCAGCAGCCCAGCGGGAGGGGAAGATACGCAGTATTTT.

This chain uses TRBV4-3 with TRBJ2-7; 8 nucleotides line up with TRBD1. This CDR3 spans 14 amino acids. Germline CDR1 LGHNA, CDR2 YSLEER. The V gene end was trimmed by 5 bases and the J gene end by 3 bases; junction bases not matched to a gene: 6. The CDR3 protein is CASSLDRGGYEQYF. The CDR3 nucleotides read TGCGCCAGCAGCTTAGACAGGGGAGGCTACGAGCAGTACTTC.

The rearrangement joins TRBV10-1 to TRBJ2-2; D is unclear. The V end was cut by 2 bases, the J end by 0 bases, with 13 bases between. The CDR3 is made up of 17 amino acids. CDR1 and CDR2 from the germline V gene are WNHNN and SYGVQD (reference sequence). The DNA for the CDR3 is TGCGCCAGCAGTGAGGATCGCTTCAGATCGAACACCGGGGAGCTGTTTTTT. Encoded protein: CASSEDRFRSNTGELFF.

The chain employs TRBV2 and TRBJ2-2, with TRBD2 matching over 9 bases. The germline V gene has CDR1 SNHLY and CDR2 FYNNEI. Trimming at V came to 6 bases and at J to 2 bases, leaving 4 bases not matched to a gene. The CDR3 has 15 residues. The CDR3 region has the DNA TGTGCCAGCAGACCGACTAGCGGAAACACCGGGGAGCTGTTTTTT. This encodes CASRPTSGNTGELFF. The variable domain in full, with the rest retrieved from reference TRBV2 and TRBJ2-2, is EPEVTQTPSHQVTQMGQEVILRCVPISNHLYFYWYRQILGQKVEFLVSFYNNEISEKSEIFDDQFSVERPDGSNFTLKIRSTKLEDSAMYFCASRPTSGNTGELFFGEGSRLTVL.

This clone has a single count. The V call is TRBV5-1, the J call TRBJ2-5; D may be TRBD2 (6 bases). Per germline, CDR1 SGHRS and CDR2 YFSETQ. The CDR3 loop spans 13 amino acids. The V end was cut by 4 bases, the J end by 1 base, with 8 bases between. The chain's CDR3 is CASSPGSQETQYF. CDR3 bases: TGCGCCAGCAGCCCCGGGAGCCAAGAGACCCAGTACTTC.

This chain connects TRBV11-2 to TRBJ1-1; 7 bases are a match to TRBD1. The J segment lost 3 bases and the V segment lost 4 bases, leaving 11 bases of the junction unmatched. The CDR3 totals 16 residues. Germline CDR1 reads SGHAT; CDR2 reads FQNNGV. CDR3 coding DNA: TGTGCCAGCAGCTCTAACCTCCTTGGGACAGACACTGAAGCTTTCTTT. Its protein is CASSSNLLGTDTEAFF.

This sequence joins TRBV29-1 and TRBJ1-3; maybe TRBD1 (6 bases). V lost 6 bases, J lost 3 bases, and 15 bases lay in between. There are 14 residues in the CDR3. CDR1 and CDR2 from the germline V gene are SQVTM and ANQGSEA. The CDR3 spells CSVGGGHRGNTIYF. Here the CDR3 DNA reads TGCAGCGTGGGGGGGGGCCATCGTGGAAACACCATATATTTT.

V and J are TRBV4-3 and TRBJ2-3, with TRBD1 matching over 8 bases. V shed 0 bases and J 5 bases; nucleotides not matched to a gene: 10. The CDR3 has 17 amino acids. The V gene's germline CDR1 is LGHNA and CDR2 YSLEER. The CDR3 DNA reads TGCGCCAGCAGCCAAGAATGGGCAGGGGGCGTGGGAGATACGCAGTATTTT. Amino acids: CASSQEWAGGVGDTQYF.

The CDR3 coding sequence is TGTGCCAGCAGCTTAGAAGGAGGGACAGGCCTATATGGCTACACCTTC. Amino acid sequence: CASSLEGGTGLYGYTF. The chain is built from TRBV11-2 and TRBJ1-2; TRBD1 aligns across 8 bases. Trimming took 0 bases from V and 5 from J; bases not matched to a gene: 8. Germline V gene data show CDR1 as SGHAT and CDR2 as FQNNGV. The length of the CDR3 is 16 residues.

The chain joins TRBV1 to TRBJ1-1; the table's TRBD1 call for D was not verified on the DNA. TRBV1 is an annotated pseudogene. The length of the CDR3 is 18 residues. In DNA, the CDR3 is TGCACCAGCAGCCAAGATTGGGGACAGGGGTTCATGAACACTGAAGCTTTCTTT. It codes for CTSSQDWGQGFMNTEAFF.

In this sample, this clone turned up a few times. The rearrangement joins TRBV5-6 to TRBJ2-6; D is ambiguous. The CDR3 is 15 amino acids. Trimming removed 5 bases from V and 0 bases from J, with 9 bases in between. CDR1 SGHDT and CDR2 YYEEEE come from the germline V gene. For the CDR3, the DNA is TGTGCCAGCAGTTACGGCGTCTCTGGGGCCAACGTCCTGACTTTC. Amino acids: CASSYGVSGANVLTF.

The chain is built from TRBV28 and TRBJ2-7, with 7 bases aligning to TRBD1. The ends lost 6 bases at V and 6 bases at J; junction bases unmatched: 11. Germline V gene data show CDR1 as MDHEN and CDR2 as SYDVKM. There are 14 residues in the CDR3. CDR3 DNA sequence: TGTGCCAGCAGGGGGCCGGGACAGAGCTCCGAGCAGTACTTC. Protein: CASRGPGQSSEQYF.

The J gene is TRBJ2-2, the V gene TRBV18, with D maybe TRBD1 (5 bases). Trimming removed 3 bases at V and 3 bases at J, with 5 bases between. The CDR3 consists of 13 residues. CDR1 and CDR2 from the germline V gene are KGHSH and LQKENI. The CDR3 nucleotides read TGTGCCAGCTCACCCAGGGACACCGGGGAGCTGTTTTTT. Its translation is CASSPRDTGELFF.

The chain employs TRBV15 and TRBJ2-7; D remains unclear. V dropped 6 bases and J dropped 2 bases, with 17 bases sitting between them. This CDR3 is built from 15 residues. Germline CDR1 LNHNV, CDR2 YYDKDF (reference sequence). The CDR3 DNA follows: TGTGCCACCAGGGCCTCTTCAGGTCTCCCCTACGAGCAGTACTTC. Protein product: CATRASSGLPYEQYF.

As to this clone: Other DNA sequences in this sample translate to the same CDR3. The V gene is TRBV30, the J gene TRBJ2-2; maybe TRBD1 (6 bases). Germline CDR1 and CDR2: GTSNPN and SVGIG (reference sequence). The CDR3 covers 13 residues. In nucleotides, the CDR3 is TGTGCTAAGGACAGAGGGAACACCGGGGAGCTGTTTTTT. It yields the protein CAKDRGNTGELFF. The full variable domain, completed using reference TRBV30 and TRBJ2-2, is SQTIHQWPATLVQPVGSPLSLECTVEGTSNPNLYWYRQAAGRGLQLLFYSVGIGQISSEVPQNLSASRPQDRQFILSSKKLLLSDSGFYLCAKDRGNTGELFFGEGSRLTVL.

This CDR3 is CASSYSGQGDGYTF. The CDR3, as DNA: TGTGCCAGCAGTTACTCCGGACAGGGAGATGGCTACACCTTC. This rearrangement joins TRBV6-5 to TRBJ1-2; 8 positions match TRBD1. V was pared by 0 bases and J by 6 bases, with 3 bases of the junction left unmatched. CDR1 is MNHEY, CDR2 SVGAGI, per germline. CDR3 length: 14 amino acids.

The chain couples TRBV7-2 to TRBJ2-3; 9 bases agree with TRBD2. Germline V gene sequence: CDR1 SGHTA, CDR2 FQGNSA. There are 17 residues in the CDR3. V shed 7 bases, J shed 2 bases, and the junction held 13 bases outside the gene matches. CDR3 region: CASTLRGGSGNTDTQYF. In DNA, the CDR3 is TGTGCCAGCACCCTGCGGGGGGGAAGCGGGAACACAGATACGCAGTATTTT.

The rearrangement links TRBV9 to TRBJ2-5, with a tentative D call TRBD2 (5 bases). Per the germline V gene, CDR1 is SGDLS and CDR2 is YYNGEE. V dropped 0 bases and J dropped 9 bases, with 18 bases sitting between them. The CDR3 contains 15 residues. Written as DNA, the CDR3 is TGTGCCAGCAGCGTAGCTGGGGAGCGGTACCGGGCCCAGTACTTC. Its translation is CASSVAGERYRAQYF.

The table lists this clone with a few counts. The chain employs TRBV28 and TRBJ1-2, with D possibly being TRBD1 (5 bases). The CDR3 consists of 14 residues. The germline V and J ends were trimmed by 2 bases and 4 bases, with 11 bases remaining between them. From germline, CDR1 is MDHEN and CDR2 SYDVKM. CDR3 in DNA: TGTGCCAGCAGTTTAGGGGACGGCTCCTATGGCTACACCTTC. It is translated as CASSLGDGSYGYTF.

This clone was counted once. V usage is TRBV27 and J usage is TRBJ2-4; no firm D call. The V end was cut by 2 bases, the J end by 1 base, with 12 bases between. Germline V lookup: CDR1 MNHEY, CDR2 SMNVEV (reference sequence). The CDR3 contains 16 residues. CDR3 in amino acids: CASSLDPRRAKNIQYF. CDR3 nucleotide sequence: TGTGCCAGCAGTTTAGACCCGCGTCGGGCCAAAAACATTCAGTACTTC.

The chain employs TRBV11-2 and TRBJ2-1; D is ambiguous. The CDR3 spans 12 residues. Germline V gene lookup returns CDR1 SGHAT and CDR2 FQNNGV. Trimming removed 5 bases at V and 6 bases at J, with 8 bases between. In DNA, the CDR3 is TGTGCCAGCAGCAGGGTGGGCAATGAGCAGTTCTTC. It is translated as CASSRVGNEQFF.

V is TRBV11-2 and J is TRBJ1-6; weak D call: TRBD1 (5 bases). The V and J ends lost 5 bases and 7 bases respectively, with 18 bases between them. The CDR3 has 16 residues. Germline lookup yields CDR1 SGHAT and CDR2 FQNNGV. The CDR3 sequence is CASSVSTGVRNSPLHF. DNA for the CDR3: TGTGCCAGCAGCGTATCGACGGGGGTACGGAATTCACCCCTCCACTTT. Supplemented by reference TRBV11-2 and TRBJ1-6, the full variable domain reads EAGVAQSPRYKIIEKRQSVAFWCNPISGHATLYWYQQILGQGPKLLIQFQNNGVVDDSQLPKDRFSAERLKGVDSTLKIQPAKLEDSAVYLCASSVSTGVRNSPLHFGNGTRLTVT.

This clone was seen just once. The gene calls are TRBV9 and TRBJ2-1; perhaps TRBD2 as D (5 bases). Germline loops: CDR1 SGDLS, CDR2 YYNGEE. V lost 0 bases and J lost 2, with 15 bases in between. The CDR3 totals 17 residues. The CDR3, as DNA: TGTGCCAGCAGCGTAGCTAGAAGCGGCCGAACCTACAATGAGCAGTTCTTC. It codes for CASSVARSGRTYNEQFF.

The chain links TRBV11-3 to TRBJ2-1; TRBD2 agrees at 7 bases. The V gene's germline CDR1 is SGHNT and CDR2 YENEEA. V lost 5 bases and J lost 5; bases outside the gene matches: 6. The CDR3 is 14 amino acids. The CDR3 region is CASSPERGHNEQFF. CDR3 nucleotides: TGTGCCAGCAGCCCAGAGCGGGGACACAATGAGCAGTTCTTC.

Only a few counts were recorded for this clone. The CDR3 DNA sequence: TGTGCCAGCTCACCGCAAGCGGGAGGGGCCGCCCAAGAGACCCAGTACTTC. Its protein is CASSPQAGGAAQETQYF. V is TRBV18 and J is TRBJ2-5, with 10 positions matching TRBD2. V lost 3 bases to trimming and J lost 1 base; unmatched junction nucleotides: 8. The CDR3 has 17 amino acids. Looked up from germline, CDR1 is KGHSH and CDR2 is LQKENI.

This clone was seen just once. The chain joins TRBV7-2 to TRBJ2-1; no firm D call. Germline V CDR1 and CDR2: SGHTA, FQGNSA. The CDR3 runs to 15 residues. V lost 7 bases, J lost 2 bases, and 15 bases lay in between. The CDR3 here is CASNPVLGTYNEQFF. The CDR3 DNA sequence: TGTGCCAGCAACCCGGTTCTAGGGACCTACAATGAGCAGTTCTTC.